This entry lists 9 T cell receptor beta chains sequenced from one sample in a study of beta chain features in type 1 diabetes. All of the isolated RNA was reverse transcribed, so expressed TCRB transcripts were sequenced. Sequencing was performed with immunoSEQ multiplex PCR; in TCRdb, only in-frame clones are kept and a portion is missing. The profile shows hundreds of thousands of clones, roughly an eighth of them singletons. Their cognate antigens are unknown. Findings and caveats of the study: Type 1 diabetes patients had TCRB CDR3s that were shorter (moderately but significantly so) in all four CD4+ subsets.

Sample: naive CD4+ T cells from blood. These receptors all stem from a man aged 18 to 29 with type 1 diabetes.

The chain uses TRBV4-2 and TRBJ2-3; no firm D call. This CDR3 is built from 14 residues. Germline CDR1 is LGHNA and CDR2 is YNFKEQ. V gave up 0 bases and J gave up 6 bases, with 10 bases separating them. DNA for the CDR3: TGTGCCAGCAGCCAAGATGCTCGGGCGGATACGCAGTATTTT. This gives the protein CASSQDARADTQYF.

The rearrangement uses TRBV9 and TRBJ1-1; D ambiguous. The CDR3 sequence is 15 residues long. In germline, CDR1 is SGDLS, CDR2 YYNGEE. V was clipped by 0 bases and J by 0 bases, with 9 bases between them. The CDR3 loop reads CASSVGQELNTEAFF. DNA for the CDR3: TGTGCCAGCAGCGTAGGTCAGGAACTGAACACTGAAGCTTTCTTT.

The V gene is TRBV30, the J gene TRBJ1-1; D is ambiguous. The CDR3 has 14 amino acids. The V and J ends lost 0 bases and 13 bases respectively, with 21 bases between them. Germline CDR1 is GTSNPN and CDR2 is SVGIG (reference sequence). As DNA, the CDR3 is TGTGCCTGGAGTGTAGGACCGACAACTCCCGACGGTTTCTTT. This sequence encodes CAWSVGPTTPDGFF.

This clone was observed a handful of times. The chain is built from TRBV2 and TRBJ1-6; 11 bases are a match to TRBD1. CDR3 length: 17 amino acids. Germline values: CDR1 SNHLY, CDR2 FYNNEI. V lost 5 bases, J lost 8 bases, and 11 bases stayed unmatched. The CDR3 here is CASSKNRGTGGDSPLHF. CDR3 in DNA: TGTGCCAGCAGTAAAAACCGCGGGACAGGGGGTGATTCACCCCTCCACTTT.

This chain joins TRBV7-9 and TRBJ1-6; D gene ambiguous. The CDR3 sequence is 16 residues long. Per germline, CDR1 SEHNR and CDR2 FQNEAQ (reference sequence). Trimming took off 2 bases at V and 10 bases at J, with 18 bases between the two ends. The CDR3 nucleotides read TGTGCCAGCAGCTTAAGAATCGGCAGTACGAACTCACCCCTCCACTTT. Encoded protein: CASSLRIGSTNSPLHF.

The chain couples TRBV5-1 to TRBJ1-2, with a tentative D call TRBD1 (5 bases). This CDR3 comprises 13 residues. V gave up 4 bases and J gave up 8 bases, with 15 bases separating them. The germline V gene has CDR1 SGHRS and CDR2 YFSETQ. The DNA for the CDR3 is TGCGCCAGCAGCGTAGAGGGGACTGGAGGCTACACCTTC. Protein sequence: CASSVEGTGGYTF.

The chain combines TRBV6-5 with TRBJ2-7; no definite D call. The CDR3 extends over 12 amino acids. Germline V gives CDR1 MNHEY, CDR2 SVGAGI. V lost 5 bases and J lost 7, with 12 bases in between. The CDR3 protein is CASSEGLTEQYF. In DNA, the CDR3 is TGTGCCAGCAGTGAAGGGCTGACGGAGCAGTACTTC.

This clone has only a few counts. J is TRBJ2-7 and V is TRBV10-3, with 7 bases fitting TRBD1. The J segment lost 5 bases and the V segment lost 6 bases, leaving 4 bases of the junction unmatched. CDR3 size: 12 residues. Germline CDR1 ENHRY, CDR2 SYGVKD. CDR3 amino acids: CAIRGGQDEQYF. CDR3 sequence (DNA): TGTGCCATCAGAGGGGGCCAGGACGAGCAGTACTTC.

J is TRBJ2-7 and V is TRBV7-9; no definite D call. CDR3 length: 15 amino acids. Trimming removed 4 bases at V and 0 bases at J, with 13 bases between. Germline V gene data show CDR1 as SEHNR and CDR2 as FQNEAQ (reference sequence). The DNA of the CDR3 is TGTGCCAGCAGCTCAGGTTTGCGGAACTCCTACGAGCAGTACTTC. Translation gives CASSSGLRNSYEQYF.